The 26 T cell receptor beta chains below come from one sample, sequenced in a study of blood T cell repertoires in COVID-19. The table came from immunoSEQ multiplex PCR; TCRdb's copy has only in-frame clones and leaves some out. The sample contains 340,000 or so clones, around 87% of which appear only once. Material: peripheral blood. The source is a middle-aged man with active or convalescent COVID-19.

The chain carries TRBV7-9 and TRBJ1-1; tentative D call: TRBD1 (6 bases). V was pared by 6 bases and J by 5 bases, with 13 bases between. The CDR3 spans 13 residues. CDR1 SEHNR and CDR2 FQNEAQ come from the germline V gene (reference sequence). The CDR3 reads CASSSTGSTEAFF. The CDR3 nucleotides are TGTGCCAGCAGTAGTACAGGGAGTACTGAAGCTTTCTTT.

The gene calls are TRBV4-1 and TRBJ2-3; a weak D match, TRBD2 (6 bases). This CDR3 spans 16 amino acids. The germline gives CDR1 MGHRA, CDR2 YSYEKL. The V end was cut by 0 bases, the J end by 3 bases, with 13 bases between. The CDR3 reads CASSQDSGLRTDTQYF. CDR3 nucleotide sequence: TGCGCCAGCAGCCAAGATAGCGGTTTAAGGACAGATACGCAGTATTTT.

This sequence joins TRBV5-1 and TRBJ2-5; possible D gene TRBD2, 5 bases. Germline loops: CDR1 SGHRS, CDR2 YFSETQ. The germline V and J ends were trimmed by 0 bases and 4 bases, with 10 bases remaining between them. This CDR3 contains 14 residues. CDR3 sequence (DNA): TGCGCCAGCAGCTTGGGAGGGATGGGAGAGACCCAGTACTTC. This encodes CASSLGGMGETQYF.

CDR3 DNA: TGTGCCACCAGCTCTCTGACAGGGAGAAAGGGTCAGCCCCAGCATTTT. Translation gives CATSSLTGRKGQPQHF. V is TRBV15 and J is TRBJ1-5; 7 bases align to TRBD1. Trimming removed 5 bases from V and 6 bases from J; junction bases left unmatched: 13. Germline V gene data show CDR1 as LNHNV and CDR2 as YYDKDF (reference sequence). This CDR3 contains 16 residues.

This chain connects TRBV28 to TRBJ2-1; no firm D call. Trimming took 5 bases from V and 2 from J, leaving 16 bases between them. CDR1 and CDR2 (germline): MDHEN, SYDVKM. This CDR3 has 16 amino acids. The CDR3 DNA is TGTGCCAGCAGTCCTTCTAGTGGGTGGACCTACAATGAGCAGTTCTTC. Encoded protein: CASSPSSGWTYNEQFF. The full variable domain, in which reference TRBV28 and TRBJ2-1 provide the parts outside the CDR3, is DVKVTQSSRYLVKRTGEKVFLECVQDMDHENMFWYRQDPGLGLRLIYFSYDVKMKEKGDIPEGYSVSREKKERFSLILESASTNQTSMYLCASSPSSGWTYNEQFFGPGTRLTVL.

The chain employs TRBV4-1 and TRBJ2-5, with TRBD2 identical over 11 bases. This CDR3 has 16 residues. Trimming at V came to 1 base and at J to 5 bases, leaving 6 bases not matched to a gene. The germline V gene has CDR1 MGHRA and CDR2 YSYEKL. The DNA for the CDR3 is TGCGCCAGCAGCCAAGGAGTAGGGACTAGCGGCGAGACCCAGTACTTC. Residues: CASSQGVGTSGETQYF.

The rearrangement uses TRBV5-1 and TRBJ2-6, with 9 positions matching TRBD2. CDR3 length equals 16 residues. The trim removed 4 bases at V and 3 bases at J, leaving 5 bases unmatched. In germline, CDR1 is SGHRS, CDR2 YFSETQ. DNA for the CDR3: TGCGCCAGCAGCGTTCTAGCGGGAAGTGGGGCCAACGTCCTGACTTTC. Its protein is CASSVLAGSGANVLTF.

The CDR3 sequence is CASTRLAKNIQYF. The CDR3 coding sequence is TGTGCCAGTACCAGACTAGCCAAAAACATTCAGTACTTC. The chain combines TRBV5-6 with TRBJ2-4; no reliable D call. Germline V gene sequence: CDR1 SGHDT, CDR2 YYEEEE. CDR3 length equals 13 residues. V shed 8 bases and J shed 0 bases, with 9 bases lying between them. Full variable domain (rest looked up from reference TRBV5-6 and TRBJ2-4): DAGVTQSPTHLIKTRGQQVTLRCSPKSGHDTVSWYQQALGQGPQFIFQYYEEEERQRGNFPDRFSGHQFPNYSSELNVNALLLGDSALYLCASTRLAKNIQYFGAGTRLSVL.

The V call is TRBV6-5, the J call TRBJ2-7; D is perhaps TRBD1 (7 bases). The CDR3 extends over 15 amino acids. Looked up from germline, CDR1 is MNHEY and CDR2 is SVGAGI. V lost 2 bases to trimming and J lost 1 base, with 12 bases between them. CDR3 coding DNA: TGTGCCAGCAGTTACGGGCAGGGGGGTTCCTACGAGCAGTACTTC. Its translation: CASSYGQGGSYEQYF.

This chain uses TRBV9 with TRBJ2-5; 7 bases agree with TRBD1. The germline CDR1 and CDR2 sequences are SGDLS and YYNGEE. CDR3 length equals 14 residues. Losses at the gene ends were 4 bases for V and 1 base for J; bases not matched to a gene: 4. In nucleotides, the CDR3 is TGTGCCAGCAGCTACCGGGACAGCCAAGAGACCCAGTACTTC. Its protein is CASSYRDSQETQYF. The entire variable domain, with the rest obtained from reference TRBV9 and TRBJ2-5, is as follows: DSGVTQTPKHLITATGQRVTLRCSPRSGDLSVYWYQQSLDQGLQFLIQYYNGEERAKGNILERFSAQQFPDLHSELNLSSLELGDSALYFCASSYRDSQETQYFGPGTRLLVL.

The chain employs TRBV11-2 and TRBJ2-4; D ambiguous. V lost 5 bases, J lost 6 bases, and 11 bases lay in between. Germline V gives CDR1 SGHAT, CDR2 FQNNGV. CDR3 length: 13 residues. The CDR3 DNA reads TGTGCCAGCAGCCTGGAGTCGAGAAACATTCAGTACTTC. Translated: CASSLESRNIQYF.

The chain is built from TRBV27 and TRBJ2-7, with TRBD2 matching over 8 bases. Germline CDR1 and CDR2: MNHEY and SMNVEV (reference sequence). V was pared by 0 bases and J by 4 bases, with 8 bases of the junction left unmatched. This CDR3 has 16 residues. CDR3 amino acids: CASSLSSSGRSYEQYF. CDR3 DNA: TGTGCCAGCAGTTTATCGTCTAGCGGGCGGTCTTACGAGCAGTACTTC.

In nucleotides, the CDR3 is TGTGCCAGCAGCTTAGGAGGACTAGCGGGGGGACAATACGAGCAGTACTTC. Its translation is CASSLGGLAGGQYEQYF. The J gene is TRBJ2-7, the V gene TRBV7-2, with 14 positions matching TRBD2. The CDR3 is 17 amino acids. The J segment lost 4 bases and the V segment lost 1 base, leaving 6 bases of the junction unmatched. Germline CDR1 reads SGHTA; CDR2 reads FQGNSA.

The chain links TRBV19 to TRBJ2-5; D is unclear. Germline CDR1 is LNHDA and CDR2 is SQIVND (reference sequence). The CDR3 sequence is 13 residues long. Between the trimmed V and J ends, which lost 2 bases and 3 bases, there was a span of 7 bases. The CDR3 bases are TGTGCCAGTAGTATATGGCAGAAAGAGACCCAGTACTTC. This gives the protein CASSIWQKETQYF.

CDR3 amino acids: CASSISRQGPYEQYF. The CDR3, as DNA: TGCGCCAGCAGCATCTCAAGACAGGGCCCCTACGAGCAGTACTTC. The chain is built from TRBV5-1 and TRBJ2-7; 7 bases fit TRBD1. The V gene's germline CDR1 is SGHRS and CDR2 YFSETQ. J gave up 2 bases and V 4 bases, and 9 bases lay outside the gene matches. This CDR3 has 15 residues.

This clone appeared once. The chain employs TRBV5-1 and TRBJ1-3; D may be TRBD1 (6 bases). The V gene's germline CDR1 is SGHRS and CDR2 YFSETQ. V lost 4 bases to trimming and J lost 7 bases, with 15 bases between them. CDR3 size: 14 residues. The CDR3: CASSDQGTGNTIYF. The CDR3 DNA reads TGCGCCAGCAGCGACCAGGGGACGGGCAACACCATATATTTT.

V usage is TRBV3-1 (or the pseudogene TRBV3-2) and J usage is TRBJ1-2, with D unclear. The CDR3 consists of 12 residues. The germline CDR1 and CDR2 sequences are LGHDT and YNNKEL (reference sequence). V was clipped by 1 base and J by 8 bases, with 8 bases between them. As DNA, the CDR3 is TGTGCCAGCAGCCAAGGGGTGGAGGGCTACACCTTC. Amino acid sequence: CASSQGVEGYTF.

V and J are TRBV19 and TRBJ2-7; D possibly corresponds to TRBD2 (5 bases). This CDR3 is built from 11 residues. From germline, CDR1 is LNHDA and CDR2 SQIVND (reference sequence). Trimming pared 8 bases from V and 4 bases from J, leaving 9 bases between. The CDR3 region has the DNA TGTGCCAGTCGAGAGGGTTACGAGCAGTACTTC. It translates to CASREGYEQYF.

The chain has TRBV12-3 or TRBV12-4 and TRBJ2-5, with 7 positions matching TRBD2. Trimming at V came to 2 bases and at J to 7 bases, leaving 1 base not matched to a gene. The CDR3 extends over 12 amino acids. CDR3 region: CASSLRGGTQYF. The DNA of the CDR3 is TGTGCCAGCAGTTTACGCGGGGGGACCCAGTACTTC.

The rearrangement uses TRBV18 and TRBJ1-4, with 8 bases that match TRBD1. There are 15 residues in the CDR3. CDR1 is KGHSH and CDR2 is LQKENI in the germline V gene. The V segment lost 4 bases and the J segment 4 bases; nucleotides outside the gene matches: 5. DNA of the CDR3: TGTGCCAGCTCACAAGGGACAGGCATTAATGAAAAACTGTTTTTT. Its translation is CASSQGTGINEKLFF.

The chain links TRBV7-9 to TRBJ2-1, with 9 bases matching TRBD2. Trimming cost V 5 bases and J 7 bases; bases outside gene matches: 15. The CDR3 covers 17 residues. In germline, CDR1 is SEHNR, CDR2 FQNEAQ (reference sequence). This chain's CDR3 is CASSPRRERGVGNEQFF. The CDR3 bases are TGTGCCAGCAGCCCCCGGAGGGAGCGGGGGGTAGGTAATGAGCAGTTCTTC.

The rearrangement uses TRBV3-1 (or the pseudogene TRBV3-2) and TRBJ2-7; D not certain. V gave up 4 bases and J gave up 1 base, with 11 bases separating them. The germline CDR1 and CDR2 sequences are LGHDT and YNNKEL (reference sequence). The CDR3 sequence is 14 residues long. The CDR3 DNA follows: TGTGCCAGCAGCCCAATCGGTGAATCCTACGAGCAGTACTTC. Protein: CASSPIGESYEQYF.

The chain couples TRBV18 to TRBJ2-6, with 7 bases that match TRBD1. Germline assignment: CDR1 KGHSH and CDR2 LQKENI. The CDR3 totals 18 residues. The trim removed 4 bases at V and 0 bases at J, leaving 9 bases unmatched. In DNA, the CDR3 is TGTGCCAGCTCACGGATGGGCAGGGGGAGCTCTGGGGCCAACGTCCTGACTTTC. Its protein product is CASSRMGRGSSGANVLTF.

This clone was seen a few times. The chain couples TRBV30 to TRBJ2-7, with 9 bases that match TRBD1. V was pared by 4 bases and J by 2 bases, with 6 bases of the junction left unmatched. CDR3 length: 14 residues. The germline V gene has CDR1 GTSNPN and CDR2 SVGIG (reference sequence). CDR3: CAWMTGGTTYEQYF. DNA for the CDR3: TGTGCCTGGATGACAGGGGGTACTACCTACGAGCAGTACTTC.

The chain is built from TRBV28 and TRBJ1-1; 11 bases are shared with TRBD1. The CDR3 consists of 15 residues. J lost 6 bases, V lost 2 bases, and 5 bases had no gene match. CDR1 MDHEN and CDR2 SYDVKM come from the germline V gene. Here the CDR3 DNA reads TGTGCCAGCAGTTTACCCCCGGACAGGGGGCCTGAAGCTTTCTTT. Amino acids: CASSLPPDRGPEAFF.

The chain links TRBV30 to TRBJ1-1, with D possibly being TRBD1 (5 bases). V gave up 0 bases and J gave up 0 bases, with 11 bases separating them. This CDR3 is 15 amino acids long. Germline V gene lookup returns CDR1 GTSNPN and CDR2 SVGIG (reference sequence). The CDR3 loop reads CAWSVGGPLNTEAFF. The CDR3 nucleotides read TGTGCCTGGAGTGTCGGGGGACCGCTGAACACTGAAGCTTTCTTT. Together with reference TRBV30 and TRBJ1-1, the CDR3 gives the full variable domain: SQTIHQWPATLVQPVGSPLSLECTVEGTSNPNLYWYRQAAGRGLQLLFYSVGIGQISSEVPQNLSASRPQDRQFILSSKKLLLSDSGFYLCAWSVGGPLNTEAFFGQGTRLTVV.